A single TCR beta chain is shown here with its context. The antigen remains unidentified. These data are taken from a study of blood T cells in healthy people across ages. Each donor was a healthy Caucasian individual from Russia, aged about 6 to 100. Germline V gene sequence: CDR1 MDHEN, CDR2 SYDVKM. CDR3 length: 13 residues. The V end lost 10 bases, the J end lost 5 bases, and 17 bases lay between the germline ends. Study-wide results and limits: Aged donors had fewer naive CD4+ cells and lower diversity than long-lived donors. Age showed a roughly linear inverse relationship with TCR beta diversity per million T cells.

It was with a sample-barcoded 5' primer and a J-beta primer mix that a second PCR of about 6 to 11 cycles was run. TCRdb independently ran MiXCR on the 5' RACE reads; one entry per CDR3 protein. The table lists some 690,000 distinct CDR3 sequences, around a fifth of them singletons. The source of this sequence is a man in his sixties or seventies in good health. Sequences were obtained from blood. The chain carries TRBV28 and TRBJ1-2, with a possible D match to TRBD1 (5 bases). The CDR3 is CATQQVISYGYTF. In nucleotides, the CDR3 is TGTGCCACCCAACAGGTTATATCGTATGGCTACACCTTC.